One sample yielded the 28 T cell receptor beta chains listed below, sequenced in a study of T-cell reconstitution after alpha-beta-depleted transplantation in children. The authors prepared the TCRbeta library with unique molecular identifiers. Via MiXCR, TCRdb re-called the PCR reads, giving one row per CDR3 protein. The data show around 440,000 distinct CDR3 sequences, 10% seen once. This sample comprised PBMCs, obtained before TCRalphabeta/CD19-depleted stem cell transplant. All receptors come from a child aged 2-15 years with inherited bone marrow failure, due to receive a stem cell transplant.

This clonotype was detected many times. The genes are TRBV5-1 and TRBJ2-5; 9 bases map to TRBD1. The CDR3 loop spans 13 amino acids. CDR1 and CDR2 from the germline V gene are SGHRS and YFSETQ. With V trimmed by 5 bases and J by 4 bases, 3 bases remained unmatched. This chain's CDR3 is CASRPTGGETQYF. The CDR3 coding sequence is TGCGCCAGCAGACCGACAGGGGGAGAGACCCAGTACTTC.

This clonotype was recorded many times. J is TRBJ2-1 and V is TRBV20-1, with 12 bases identical to TRBD2. Germline V gene data show CDR1 as DFQATT and CDR2 as SNEGSKA (reference sequence). The J segment lost 13 bases and the V segment lost 6 bases, leaving 7 bases of the junction unmatched. This CDR3 comprises 12 residues. The CDR3 DNA reads as TGCAGTGCCGGCGGACTAGCGGGATTTCAGTTCTTC. Translation: CSAGGLAGFQFF.

This clonotype was detected ten times or more. The chain recombines TRBV2 with TRBJ2-5; D unclear. Trimming cost V 1 base and J 4 bases, with 13 bases left between them. The CDR3 is 15 amino acids. CDR1 and CDR2 (germline): SNHLY, FYNNEI. The DNA for the CDR3 is TGTGCCAGCAGTGAAGTGGGCCTTTCAGTAGAGACCCAGTACTTC. Its translation is CASSEVGLSVETQYF.

This clonotype was seen a handful of times. The chain recombines TRBV20-1 with TRBJ2-1, with TRBD2 matching over 10 bases. The junction had 11 bases not matched to a gene; V was cut back by 6 bases and J by 6 bases. This CDR3 has 15 residues. Germline V lookup: CDR1 DFQATT, CDR2 SNEGSKA (reference sequence). In DNA form, the CDR3 reads TGCAGTGCCCCCCCCCTAGCGGGAGACACCAATGAGCAGTTCTTC. This codes for CSAPPLAGDTNEQFF.

This clonotype was recorded at least ten times. DNA of the CDR3: TGTGCCATCAGTGAGTCGCTCCAACAGGTTTCCTACGAGCAGTACTTC. Protein product: CAISESLQQVSYEQYF. J is TRBJ2-7 and V is TRBV10-3; D is perhaps TRBD1 (5 bases). The ends were cut back, 0 bases at V and 1 base at J, with 13 bases in the middle. CDR1 is ENHRY, CDR2 SYGVKD, per germline. This CDR3 has 16 residues.

This clonotype appeared many times. The rearrangement joins TRBV7-9 to TRBJ1-4; maybe TRBD1 (5 bases). Trimming cost V 2 bases and J 2 bases, with 6 bases left between them. The length of the CDR3 is 14 residues. Per the germline V gene, CDR1 is SEHNR and CDR2 is FQNEAQ (reference sequence). CDR3 coding DNA: TGTGCCAGCAGCTTAAAGGGGACTAATGAAAAACTGTTTTTT. As protein: CASSLKGTNEKLFF.

Ten or more counts support this clonotype. V and J are TRBV20-1 and TRBJ2-7, with D perhaps TRBD2 (6 bases). CDR1 is DFQATT and CDR2 is SNEGSKA in the germline V gene (reference sequence). This CDR3 has 11 residues. Trimming took off 6 bases at V and 9 bases at J, with 15 bases between the two ends. The CDR3 loop is CSAQTRGGQYF. The CDR3 DNA is TGCAGTGCCCAGACTAGGGGAGGGCAGTACTTC.

This clonotype was counted many times. CDR3 coding DNA: TGTGCCAGCAGTTTGGGCTATGGCTACACCTTC. This codes for CASSLGYGYTF. The genes are TRBV12-3 or TRBV12-4 and TRBJ1-2; no clear D. The V end lost 3 bases, the J end lost 4 bases, and 3 bases lay between the germline ends. This CDR3 is built from 11 residues.

This clonotype was picked up many times. This rearrangement joins TRBV5-6 to TRBJ2-7, with TRBD2 as a possible D gene (5 bases). From germline, CDR1 is SGHDT and CDR2 YYEEEE. V dropped 0 bases and J dropped 7 bases, with 14 bases sitting between them. The CDR3 is 14 residues long. CDR3 region: CASSLVLDSGEQYF. In nucleotides, the CDR3 is TGTGCCAGCAGCTTGGTTCTGGACTCTGGTGAGCAGTACTTC.

This clonotype occurred many times. CDR3 in DNA: TGTGCCATCAGTGAGACTAGCGGGTACAATGAGCAGTTCTTC. Translated, it gives CAISETSGYNEQFF. The genes are TRBV10-3 and TRBJ2-1; the match to TRBD2 covers 9 bases. The germline V gene has CDR1 ENHRY and CDR2 SYGVKD. The J segment lost 4 bases and the V segment lost 2 bases, leaving 0 bases of the junction unmatched. This CDR3 has 14 amino acids.

This clonotype was seen ten or more times. This rearrangement joins TRBV24-1 to TRBJ2-1; D not certain. This CDR3 spans 12 amino acids. Germline V CDR1 and CDR2: KGHDR, SFDVKD. The V end was cut by 1 base, the J end by 9 bases, with 6 bases between. CDR3 in DNA: TGTGCCACCAGTGATTTAGGCGTTGAGCAGTTCTTC. It encodes CATSDLGVEQFF.

The sample holds many counts of this clonotype. The chain has TRBV7-7 and TRBJ2-2; 7 nucleotides align to TRBD2. Germline values: CDR1 SSHAT, CDR2 FNYEAQ (reference sequence). The CDR3 runs 17 residues. V lost 4 bases, J lost 3 bases, and 11 bases stayed unmatched. The CDR3 protein is CASSYYVRGRDTGELFF. CDR3 DNA sequence: TGTGCCAGCAGCTATTATGTTCGCGGGAGAGACACCGGGGAGCTGTTTTTT.

This clonotype has ten or more counts. The gene calls are TRBV7-6 and TRBJ2-3; D perhaps matches TRBD2 (5 bases). V lost 2 bases to trimming and J lost 2 bases, with 14 bases between them. Germline CDR1 reads SGHVS; CDR2 reads FNYEAQ. The CDR3 covers 16 residues. CDR3: CASSLFVGAHTDTQYF. CDR3 DNA: TGTGCCAGCAGCTTATTCGTGGGAGCTCACACAGATACGCAGTATTTT.

This clonotype was counted at least ten times. The rearrangement joins TRBV28 to TRBJ2-7, with unresolved D. Trimming took off 6 bases at V and 2 bases at J, with 11 bases between the two ends. The CDR3 length is 13 residues. Germline CDR1 MDHEN, CDR2 SYDVKM. The CDR3 spells CASSSRTPYEQYF. The CDR3 DNA reads TGTGCCAGCAGCTCCAGGACCCCCTACGAGCAGTACTTC. The whole variable domain, filled in from reference TRBV28 and TRBJ2-7, reads DVKVTQSSRYLVKRTGEKVFLECVQDMDHENMFWYRQDPGLGLRLIYFSYDVKMKEKGDIPEGYSVSREKKERFSLILESASTNQTSMYLCASSSRTPYEQYFGPGTRLTVT.

This clonotype came up many times. The chain recombines TRBV29-1 with TRBJ2-7; 9 bases fit TRBD1. The germline V gene has CDR1 SQVTM and CDR2 ANQGSEA. CDR3 length equals 13 residues. The V and J ends lost 6 bases and 0 bases, in that order; junction bases with no gene match: 3. The CDR3 nucleotides read TGCAGCGTGGGGACAGGGTACTCCTACGAGCAGTACTTC. Protein sequence: CSVGTGYSYEQYF.

This clonotype was recorded a few times. The genes are TRBV11-2 and TRBJ1-1; 8 bases agree with TRBD1. V gave up 8 bases and J gave up 4 bases; unmatched junction bases: 9. CDR1 and CDR2 (germline): SGHAT, FQNNGV. The CDR3 consists of 14 residues. CDR3 bases: TGTGCCAGCCTTCACAGCGACAGGGGCACTGAAGCTTTCTTT. Encoded protein: CASLHSDRGTEAFF.

This clonotype was observed at least ten times. The V gene is TRBV28, the J gene TRBJ1-1; tentatively, D is TRBD1 (6 bases). V lost 6 bases, J lost 5 bases, and 13 bases lay in between. The germline V gene encodes CDR1 MDHEN and CDR2 SYDVKM. There are 13 residues in the CDR3. CDR3 sequence: CASRGAERTEAFF. In DNA, the CDR3 is TGTGCCAGCAGGGGGGCTGAGAGGACTGAAGCTTTCTTT.

In this sample, this clonotype turned up many times. V usage is TRBV4-1 and J usage is TRBJ1-6; no clear D gene. Germline CDR1 is MGHRA and CDR2 is YSYEKL. This CDR3 comprises 16 residues. V lost 1 base, J lost 7 bases, and 14 bases lay in between. The CDR3 coding sequence is TGCGCCAGCAGCCAAGGCGGGCCCGCTGGGAATTCACCCCTCCACTTT. Protein product: CASSQGGPAGNSPLHF.

The chain employs TRBV18 and TRBJ1-5; 9 nucleotides match TRBD1. This CDR3 contains 16 residues. The V and J ends lost 2 bases and 14 bases, in that order; junction bases with no gene match: 16. Germline V CDR1 and CDR2: KGHSH, LQKENI. The CDR3 loop reads CASSPNFGQGMRGKHF. The DNA for the CDR3 is TGTGCCAGCTCACCAAATTTTGGACAGGGGATGAGGGGTAAGCATTTT.

There are many counts of this clonotype. The rearrangement uses TRBV12-3 or TRBV12-4 and TRBJ1-1; TRBD1 matches at 7 bases. J was trimmed by 3 bases and V by 5 bases; bases with no gene match: 6. This CDR3 has 14 amino acids. The CDR3 DNA reads TGTGCCAGCAGTCTAGGGACAGCCTACACTGAAGCTTTCTTT. As protein: CASSLGTAYTEAFF.

This clonotype was detected ten times or more. The rearrangement links TRBV2 to TRBJ2-2; weak D call: TRBD1 (7 bases). V was trimmed by 6 bases and J by 4 bases, leaving 12 bases between them. CDR3 size: 14 residues. Germline V lookup: CDR1 SNHLY, CDR2 FYNNEI. CDR3 sequence (DNA): TGTGCCAGCAGGGGGGGACAGCTCACCGGGGAGCTGTTTTTT. This gives the protein CASRGGQLTGELFF. The complete variable domain, with remaining parts taken from reference TRBV2 and TRBJ2-2, reads EPEVTQTPSHQVTQMGQEVILRCVPISNHLYFYWYRQILGQKVEFLVSFYNNEISEKSEIFDDQFSVERPDGSNFTLKIRSTKLEDSAMYFCASRGGQLTGELFFGEGSRLTVL.

This clonotype was picked up many times. The V gene is TRBV12-3 or TRBV12-4, the J gene TRBJ2-1; D possibly corresponds to TRBD2 (6 bases). V was cut by 6 bases and J by 8 bases, with 17 bases left in between. The CDR3 has 14 amino acids. This CDR3 is CASSLGRRVDEQFF. Here the CDR3 DNA reads TGTGCCAGCAGCCTCGGCCGGAGGGTGGATGAGCAGTTCTTC.

The sample holds a few counts of this clonotype. The chain is built from TRBV28 and TRBJ2-7; 11 bases line up with TRBD2. This CDR3 comprises 16 residues. Unmatched junction bases numbered 5, after V lost 2 bases and J lost 2 bases. Germline-derived CDR1 and CDR2 are MDHEN and SYDVKM. CDR3 nucleotides: TGTGCCAGCAGTTTACTAGCGGGAGGCCCCACCTACGAGCAGTACTTC. As protein: CASSLLAGGPTYEQYF. The variable domain in full, with the rest retrieved from reference TRBV28 and TRBJ2-7, is DVKVTQSSRYLVKRTGEKVFLECVQDMDHENMFWYRQDPGLGLRLIYFSYDVKMKEKGDIPEGYSVSREKKERFSLILESASTNQTSMYLCASSLLAGGPTYEQYFGPGTRLTVT.

At least ten counts were recorded for this clonotype. This chain uses TRBV11-2 with TRBJ2-7; 11 positions match TRBD2. This CDR3 region has 18 residues. The ends lost 5 bases at V and 0 bases at J; junction bases unmatched: 12. The V gene's germline CDR1 is SGHAT and CDR2 FQNNGV. CDR3 sequence: CASSPHLTSGASSYEQYF. The DNA for the CDR3 is TGTGCCAGCAGCCCCCACCTGACTAGCGGGGCATCCTCCTACGAGCAGTACTTC.

Ten or more counts support this clonotype. V gene TRBV29-1 combines with J gene TRBJ2-1, with unresolved D. Trimming took 4 bases from V and 5 from J, leaving 3 bases between them. The CDR3 runs 10 residues. Germline values: CDR1 SQVTM, CDR2 ANQGSEA. As DNA, the CDR3 is TGCAGCGTTGTCGACAATGAGCAGTTCTTC. It specifies CSVVDNEQFF.

This clonotype was observed a few times. This chain uses TRBV4-3 with TRBJ2-1; unclear D gene. The CDR3 runs 14 residues. CDR1 is LGHNA and CDR2 is YSLEER in the germline V gene. Trimming stripped 1 base from V and 8 bases from J, with 12 bases between. The CDR3 sequence: CASSQGSEADEQFF. CDR3 coding DNA: TGCGCCAGCAGCCAAGGTAGTGAGGCGGATGAGCAGTTCTTC.

This clonotype was seen repeatedly, ten times or more. V usage is TRBV15 and J usage is TRBJ2-4, with no clear D. The CDR3 spans 15 residues. V was cut by 0 bases and J by 9 bases, with 15 bases left in between. Germline V CDR1 and CDR2: LNHNV, YYDKDF (reference sequence). The CDR3 loop reads CATSRDLDMGRIQYF. In nucleotides, the CDR3 is TGTGCCACCAGCAGAGATCTAGACATGGGCCGCATTCAGTACTTC.

Ten or more counts support this clonotype. The chain recombines TRBV20-1 with TRBJ2-7; 9 nucleotides match TRBD2. With V trimmed by 3 bases and J by 1 base, 4 bases remained unmatched. The CDR3 covers 14 residues. Germline assignment: CDR1 DFQATT and CDR2 SNEGSKA (reference sequence). For the CDR3, the DNA is TGCAGTGCTAGTAAGGGACTAGCTTCCTACGAGCAGTACTTC. As protein: CSASKGLASYEQYF.